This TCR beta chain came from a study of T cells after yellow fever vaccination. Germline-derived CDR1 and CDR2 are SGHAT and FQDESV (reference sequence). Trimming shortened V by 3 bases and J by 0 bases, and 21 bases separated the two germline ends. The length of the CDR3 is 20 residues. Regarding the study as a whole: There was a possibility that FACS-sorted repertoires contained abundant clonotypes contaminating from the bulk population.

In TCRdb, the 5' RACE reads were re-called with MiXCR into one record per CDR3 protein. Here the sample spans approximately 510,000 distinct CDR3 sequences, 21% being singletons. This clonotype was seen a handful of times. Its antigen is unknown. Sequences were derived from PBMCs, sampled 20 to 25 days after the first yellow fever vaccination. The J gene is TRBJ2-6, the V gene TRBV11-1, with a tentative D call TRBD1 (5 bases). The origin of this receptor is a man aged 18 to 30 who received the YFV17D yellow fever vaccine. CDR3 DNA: TGTGCCAGCAGCTTCTTAAGTTTGAGACAGCAGATCTCTGGGGCCAACGTCCTGACTTTC. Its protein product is CASSFLSLRQQISGANVLTF.